What follows is one T cell receptor beta chain and its context. The data were taken from a study of blood T cell repertoires in COVID-19. Sequencing was performed with immunoSEQ multiplex PCR; in TCRdb, only in-frame clones are kept and a portion is missing. The sample has about 220,000 clones, 80% to 85% seen once. Material for sequencing was PBMCs or T cells enriched from blood (not recorded which). The receptor was derived from a woman in her thirties or forties who had recovered from COVID-19.

The CDR3 region is CASSFSTGQGIGYTF. In DNA form, the CDR3 reads TGTGCCAGCAGCTTTTCCACGGGACAGGGGATTGGCTACACCTTC. The chain uses TRBV7-9 and TRBJ1-2; TRBD1 matches at 10 bases. This CDR3 contains 15 residues. With 3 bases clipped from V and 7 bases from J, the junction kept 8 bases outside the gene matches. Per the germline V gene, CDR1 is SEHNR and CDR2 is FQNEAQ (reference sequence).